The entry that follows covers one TCR beta chain sequence. The antigen is unknown. This specimen comes from a study of cytomegalovirus exposure and HLA in healthy donors. Overall study context: For the roughly 370 genotyped donors, more than 80% fell within the Caucasian-associated ancestry cluster.

The PCR ran on 60 Vbeta and 13 Jbeta primers. Using immunoSEQ multiplex PCR, the repertoire was profiled, and TCRdb retains in-frame clones only, with some absent. The table has about 160,000 clones, roughly four fifths seen once. Germline V gene sequence: CDR1 SNHLY, CDR2 FYNNEI. This CDR3 is 14 amino acids long. Trimming at V came to 3 bases and at J to 3 bases, leaving 4 bases not matched to a gene. Study-wide results and caveats: TCR beta sequences reportedly predicted most subjects' HLA-A and HLA-B alleles accurately. The authors considered a cluster of highly shared sequence variants likely to be a sequencing artifact.

The source of this sequence is a man in his forties or fifties in good health and CMV-seronegative. Sequencing input: PBMCs. The chain uses TRBV2 and TRBJ1-2; 7 bases line up with TRBD1. This CDR3 is CASSETGSHYGYTF. In DNA, the CDR3 is TGTGCCAGCAGTGAGACAGGGAGTCACTATGGCTACACCTTC. Based on the CDR3 plus reference TRBV2 and TRBJ1-2, the full variable domain is EPEVTQTPSHQVTQMGQEVILRCVPISNHLYFYWYRQILGQKVEFLVSFYNNEISEKSEIFDDQFSVERPDGSNFTLKIRSTKLEDSAMYFCASSETGSHYGYTFGSGTRLTVV.